Below are 20 T cell receptor beta chains sequenced from a single sample in a study of Graves' ophthalmopathy and Graves' hyperthyroidism. The study amplified TCR beta CDR3 regions using RNA transcripts. First-round RT-PCR used HTBI primers; second-round multiplex PCR followed. TCRdb analysed the multiplex PCR reads with MiXCR anew, one entry per CDR3 protein. This sample has hundreds of thousands of distinct CDR3 sequences; 20% to 25% occur once, and the top ten carry around 7%. The sample was peripheral blood. The receptors derive from a woman under 30 with stable Graves' hyperthyroidism. Some clones in this sample may be carry-over from other donors' samples.

The chain employs TRBV27 and TRBJ2-7; 7 bases fit TRBD1. CDR3 length: 14 amino acids. Germline lookup yields CDR1 MNHEY and CDR2 SMNVEV (reference sequence). V lost 3 bases to trimming and J lost 7 bases; unmatched junction nucleotides: 9. This CDR3 is CASSFLGAGGEQYF. In DNA, the CDR3 is TGTGCCAGCAGTTTTTTGGGGGCAGGGGGTGAGCAGTACTTC.

Ten or more counts support this clonotype. The J gene is TRBJ1-2, the V gene TRBV6-1, with D unclear. Germline CDR1 reads MNHNS; CDR2 reads SASEGT. V was shortened by 2 bases and J by 5 bases, with 12 bases between the two germline ends. The CDR3 sequence is 14 residues long. The CDR3 DNA sequence: TGTGCCAGCAGTGAAACCAGACGGGATTATGGCTACACCTTC. Its protein product is CASSETRRDYGYTF.

In this sample, this clonotype turned up many times. CDR3: CASTLVGEVYEQYF. Here the CDR3 DNA reads TGTGCCAGCACCCTAGTGGGTGAAGTGTACGAGCAGTACTTC. The chain uses TRBV11-2 and TRBJ2-7; D ambiguous. The CDR3 contains 14 residues. From germline, CDR1 is SGHAT and CDR2 FQNNGV. V lost 7 bases and J 4 bases, leaving 17 bases between the germline ends. Together with reference TRBV11-2 and TRBJ2-7, the CDR3 gives the full variable domain: EAGVAQSPRYKIIEKRQSVAFWCNPISGHATLYWYQQILGQGPKLLIQFQNNGVVDDSQLPKDRFSAERLKGVDSTLKIQPAKLEDSAVYLCASTLVGEVYEQYFGPGTRLTVT.

This clonotype has a count of ten or more. The chain has TRBV12-3 or TRBV12-4 and TRBJ1-5; no clear D gene. Between the trimmed V and J ends, which lost 6 bases and 6 bases, there was a span of 9 bases. The CDR3 is made up of 12 amino acids. The CDR3 sequence is CASSNTIQPQHF. DNA for the CDR3: TGTGCCAGCAGCAATACGATTCAGCCCCAGCATTTT.

This clonotype was recorded many times. The chain links TRBV7-3 to TRBJ2-6; tentative D call: TRBD1 (6 bases). Germline CDR1 reads SGHTA; CDR2 reads FQGTGA. Trimming shortened V by 1 base and J by 0 bases, and 13 bases separated the two germline ends. CDR3 length: 18 residues. The CDR3 loop is CASSLSAGESSGANVLTF. In DNA form, the CDR3 reads TGTGCCAGCAGCTTAAGTGCAGGGGAGTCCTCTGGGGCCAACGTCCTGACTTTC.

Many counts were recorded for this clonotype. V usage is TRBV12-3 or TRBV12-4 and J usage is TRBJ1-5; D perhaps matches TRBD1 (5 bases). The CDR3 length is 15 residues. Trimming cost V 0 bases and J 5 bases, with 11 bases left between them. The CDR3 is CASSLAVTVDQPQHF. In DNA, the CDR3 is TGTGCCAGCAGTTTAGCGGTGACAGTAGATCAGCCCCAGCATTTT.

The chain carries TRBV6-1 and TRBJ1-2; D gene uncertain. The V gene lost 6 bases and the J gene lost 4 bases, with 18 bases spanning the gap. CDR3 length: 15 residues. Germline CDR1 is MNHNS and CDR2 is SASEGT. CDR3 sequence reads: CASSPTLTISYGYTF. The CDR3 bases are TGTGCCAGCAGCCCGACCTTGACAATCAGCTATGGCTACACCTTC.

V gene TRBV27 combines with J gene TRBJ1-2; 7 positions agree with TRBD1. CDR1 MNHEY and CDR2 SMNVEV come from the germline V gene (reference sequence). The ends lost 9 bases at V and 1 base at J; junction bases unmatched: 5. The CDR3 loop spans 13 amino acids. CDR3 protein: CASSDRFNYGYTF. CDR3 in DNA: TGTGCCAGTTCGGACAGGTTTAACTATGGCTACACCTTC.

This clonotype came up a few times. This chain joins TRBV6-5 and TRBJ2-2; 7 nucleotides line up with TRBD2. V lost 3 bases, J lost 2 bases, and 6 bases stayed unmatched. The CDR3 is 16 amino acids. Per germline, CDR1 MNHEY and CDR2 SVGAGI. DNA of the CDR3: TGTGCCAGCAGTTATGTTGGCGGGGGAAACACCGGGGAGCTGTTTTTT. As protein: CASSYVGGGNTGELFF.

This clonotype was found many times. The chain carries TRBV3-1 and TRBJ1-1; D remains unclear. CDR3 size: 13 residues. V was pared by 1 base and J by 0 bases, with 3 bases between. Germline-derived CDR1 and CDR2 are LGHDT and YNNKEL (reference sequence). The CDR3, as DNA: TGTGCCAGCAGCCAAGTGGTGAACACTGAAGCTTTCTTT. It codes for CASSQVVNTEAFF.

The V call is TRBV7-3, the J call TRBJ2-7; 7 bases are a match to TRBD2. The trim removed 5 bases at V and 6 bases at J, leaving 7 bases unmatched. Germline V lookup: CDR1 SGHTA, CDR2 FQGTGA. The CDR3 runs 13 residues. In DNA form, the CDR3 reads TGTGCCAGCAGCCCCACTAGCGCGGGCGAGCAGTACTTC. Translating it yields CASSPTSAGEQYF.

This clonotype appeared many times. In nucleotides, the CDR3 is TGTGCCAGCAGTAGGGGGACACAACAAGAGACCCAGTACTTC. Translation gives CASSRGTQQETQYF. J is TRBJ2-5 and V is TRBV2; TRBD1 is a possible D gene (6 bases). CDR1 and CDR2 from the germline V gene are SNHLY and FYNNEI. This CDR3 is 14 amino acids long. Trimming left V 5 bases short and J 2 bases short, with 12 bases between.

This clonotype was picked up many times. The J gene is TRBJ2-5, the V gene TRBV28, with D possibly matching TRBD2 (6 bases). Germline CDR1 and CDR2: MDHEN and SYDVKM. V was cut by 2 bases and J by 5 bases, with 15 bases left in between. There are 15 residues in the CDR3. CDR3 region: CASSLTRGSRETQYF. The CDR3 DNA sequence: TGTGCCAGCAGTTTAACCCGGGGGAGTAGGGAGACCCAGTACTTC. Based on the CDR3 plus reference TRBV28 and TRBJ2-5, the full variable domain is DVKVTQSSRYLVKRTGEKVFLECVQDMDHENMFWYRQDPGLGLRLIYFSYDVKMKEKGDIPEGYSVSREKKERFSLILESASTNQTSMYLCASSLTRGSRETQYFGPGTRLLVL.

This clonotype occurred many times. The V and J genes are TRBV29-1 and TRBJ1-5, with no clear D. V lost 3 bases, J lost 1 base, and 7 bases lay in between. This CDR3 has 13 residues. Germline V lookup: CDR1 SQVTM, CDR2 ANQGSEA. Here the CDR3 DNA reads TGCAGCGTTGAGGCTGGGAGCAATCAGCCCCAGCATTTT. It encodes CSVEAGSNQPQHF.

The chain employs TRBV5-1 and TRBJ1-6; TRBD1 aligns across 7 bases. The CDR3 has 17 amino acids. Germline V gene sequence: CDR1 SGHRS, CDR2 YFSETQ. V lost 4 bases, J lost 3 bases, and 10 bases stayed unmatched. CDR3 protein: CASSDGDSPFYNSPLHF. The CDR3 region has the DNA TGCGCCAGCAGCGACGGGGACAGCCCTTTCTATAATTCACCCCTCCACTTT.

A word on this clonotype: The junction differs from germline at one of its ends, possibly a read error. The chain is built from TRBV20-1 and TRBJ1-5, with no clear D. This CDR3 spans 15 amino acids. Germline CDR1 reads DFQATT; CDR2 reads SNEGSKA (reference sequence). CDR3 coding DNA: TGCAGTGCTAGTCTGGAGACAATGGGCGATCAGCCTCAGCATTTT. The encoded protein is CSASLETMGDQPQHF.

This sequence joins TRBV5-1 and TRBJ2-2, with D perhaps TRBD1 (5 bases). The CDR3 has 16 residues. Germline assignment: CDR1 SGHRS and CDR2 YFSETQ. The V gene lost 0 bases and the J gene lost 3 bases, with 12 bases spanning the gap. The CDR3 DNA sequence: TGCGCCAGCAGCTTGGCCCTACAGGCCGACACCGGGGAGCTGTTTTTT. The encoded protein is CASSLALQADTGELFF.

The CDR3 nucleotides read TGTGCCAGCAGTTACCCGGTATGGACTAGCGGGGCCAACTACGAGCAGTACTTC. Residues: CASSYPVWTSGANYEQYF. This chain uses TRBV6-2 or TRBV6-3 with TRBJ2-7, with 12 bases matching TRBD2. There are 18 residues in the CDR3. Losses at the gene ends were 2 bases for V and 3 bases for J; bases not matched to a gene: 11. Germline V gene lookup returns CDR1 MNHEY and CDR2 SVGEGT.

This clonotype was found many times. The rearrangement joins TRBV7-9 to TRBJ1-2, with D possibly being TRBD1 (6 bases). Germline lookup yields CDR1 SEHNR and CDR2 FQNEAQ (reference sequence). Trimming cost V 4 bases and J 8 bases, with 14 bases left between them. The CDR3 spans 13 residues. This chain's CDR3 is CASSSEGGWGYTF. DNA for the CDR3: TGTGCCAGCAGCTCCGAAGGGGGATGGGGCTACACCTTC.

The chain couples TRBV6-4 to TRBJ2-2; 8 bases agree with TRBD2. Germline V gene sequence: CDR1 MRHNA, CDR2 SNTAGT. V lost 7 bases, J lost 4 bases, and 5 bases stayed unmatched. CDR3 length: 14 amino acids. The CDR3 DNA is TGTGCCAGCAACCCGGGAGGGGGCACCGGGGAGCTGTTTTTT. Translated, it gives CASNPGGGTGELFF.